Below, 26 T cell receptor beta chains from the same sample are listed, as sequenced in a study of blood T cell repertoires in COVID-19. Measured with immunoSEQ multiplex PCR; TCRdb has only the in-frame clones, and not every one. Here the sample spans around 390,000 clones, around nine tenths being singletons. Sequencing was done on a sample of PBMCs or T cells enriched from blood (not recorded which). These receptor sequences come from a woman aged 50 to 65 who had recovered from COVID-19.

V is TRBV5-1 and J is TRBJ1-1; TRBD1 matches at 10 bases. The CDR3 sequence is 14 residues long. Trimming cost V 0 bases and J 6 bases; bases outside gene matches: 2. The germline CDR1 and CDR2 sequences are SGHRS and YFSETQ. This CDR3 is CASSLGDRGAEAFF. In DNA, the CDR3 is TGCGCCAGCAGCTTGGGGGACAGGGGCGCTGAAGCTTTCTTT. Variable domain in full (rest from reference TRBV5-1 and TRBJ1-1): KAGVTQTPRYLIKTRGQQVTLSCSPISGHRSVSWYQQTPGQGLQFLFEYFSETQRNKGNFPGRFSGRQFSNSRSEMNVSTLELGDSALYLCASSLGDRGAEAFFGQGTRLTVV.

The rearrangement joins TRBV7-6 to TRBJ2-3, with 8 bases fitting TRBD2. From germline, CDR1 is SGHVS and CDR2 FNYEAQ. The trim removed 5 bases at V and 6 bases at J, leaving 10 bases unmatched. The CDR3 length is 15 residues. The CDR3 DNA sequence: TGTGCCAGCAGCCCCGTGGGCGGGGGGTTGGATACGCAGTATTTT. Translation gives CASSPVGGGLDTQYF.

This sequence joins TRBV27 and TRBJ2-7; D call uncertain. The V end lost 3 bases, the J end lost 3 bases, and 9 bases lay between the germline ends. From germline, CDR1 is MNHEY and CDR2 SMNVEV (reference sequence). This CDR3 spans 13 amino acids. The CDR3 loop is CASSFPGGYEQYF. The CDR3 coding sequence is TGTGCCAGCAGTTTTCCAGGTGGCTACGAGCAGTACTTC.

The J gene is TRBJ1-1, the V gene TRBV10-3; D possibly corresponds to TRBD1 (6 bases). This CDR3 comprises 14 residues. The V end was cut by 6 bases, the J end by 1 base, with 12 bases between. In germline, CDR1 is ENHRY, CDR2 SYGVKD. The CDR3 region has the DNA TGTGCCATCAGGGACAGAACTTCGAACACTGAAGCTTTCTTT. Translating it yields CAIRDRTSNTEAFF.

The genes are TRBV7-9 and TRBJ2-1; D gene ambiguous. The CDR3 has 13 residues. V was clipped by 3 bases and J by 10 bases, with 13 bases between them. Germline CDR1 is SEHNR and CDR2 is FQNEAQ (reference sequence). CDR3 sequence reads: CASSFHSTSEQFF. The CDR3 DNA follows: TGTGCCAGCAGCTTTCACAGTACTTCGGAGCAGTTCTTC.

The chain carries TRBV7-2 and TRBJ1-4; possibly TRBD1 for D (5 bases). V was cut by 1 base and J by 8 bases, with 8 bases left in between. This CDR3 is 13 amino acids long. Germline V gives CDR1 SGHTA, CDR2 FQGNSA. The CDR3 loop reads CASSLGTREKLFF. CDR3 in DNA: TGTGCCAGCAGCTTAGGGACACGCGAAAAACTGTTTTTT.

DNA for the CDR3: TGTGCCAGCAGTGAGAGGTTGAATGGCTACACCTTC. Translating it yields CASSERLNGYTF. J is TRBJ1-2 and V is TRBV12-3 or TRBV12-4, with D uncertain. V dropped 5 bases and J dropped 6 bases, with 10 bases sitting between them. The CDR3 contains 12 residues.

This chain links TRBV19 with TRBJ2-1; D possibly corresponds to TRBD1 (5 bases). The CDR3 loop spans 15 amino acids. Looked up from germline, CDR1 is LNHDA and CDR2 is SQIVND (reference sequence). V shed 3 bases and J shed 2 bases, with 11 bases lying between them. Here the CDR3 reads CASSILQVPYNEQFF. CDR3 nucleotide sequence: TGTGCCAGTAGTATTTTACAGGTCCCCTACAATGAGCAGTTCTTC.

This chain uses TRBV27 with TRBJ2-2; D perhaps matches TRBD1 (6 bases). This CDR3 region has 16 residues. Germline CDR1 is MNHEY and CDR2 is SMNVEV (reference sequence). V was cut by 2 bases and J by 1 base, with 11 bases left in between. In DNA, the CDR3 is TGTGCCAGCAGTTTAGCCGGGACATTGAACACCGGGGAGCTGTTTTTT. Translation gives CASSLAGTLNTGELFF.

V is TRBV7-8 and J is TRBJ2-7, with 9 bases fitting TRBD1. The CDR3 contains 17 residues. The V segment lost 3 bases and the J segment 9 bases; nucleotides outside the gene matches: 18. CDR1 is SGHVS and CDR2 is FQNEAQ in the germline V gene. The CDR3 bases are TGTGCCAGCAGCTTGGACCCCGGACAGGGGACTGGGGTGGGGCAGTACTTC. Its protein is CASSLDPGQGTGVGQYF.

The chain is built from TRBV7-2 and TRBJ2-3; tentative D call: TRBD1 (6 bases). Looked up from germline, CDR1 is SGHTA and CDR2 is FQGNSA. The CDR3 length is 18 residues. V was shortened by 5 bases and J by 5 bases, with 26 bases between the two germline ends. This CDR3 is CASSHTFPQGISLDTQYF. Written as DNA, the CDR3 is TGTGCCAGCAGCCATACATTTCCCCAGGGGATCTCCTTAGATACGCAGTATTTT.

V and J are TRBV4-1 and TRBJ2-7, with 8 nucleotides matching TRBD1. The CDR3 runs to 16 residues. The J segment lost 0 bases and the V segment lost 3 bases, leaving 7 bases of the junction unmatched. Looked up from germline, CDR1 is MGHRA and CDR2 is YSYEKL. CDR3 loop: CASSHYRDRSSYEQYF. CDR3 in DNA: TGCGCCAGCAGCCATTACCGGGACAGGAGCTCCTACGAGCAGTACTTC.

The chain couples TRBV19 to TRBJ1-1; 7 positions match TRBD1. The V gene end was trimmed by 3 bases and the J gene end by 9 bases; junction bases not matched to a gene: 10. The CDR3 loop spans 14 amino acids. Germline CDR1 LNHDA, CDR2 SQIVND (reference sequence). CDR3 sequence reads: CASSMWSGDSQAFF. For the CDR3, the DNA is TGTGCCAGTAGTATGTGGTCAGGGGACAGTCAAGCTTTCTTT.

The chain combines TRBV28 with TRBJ2-7; possibly TRBD1 for D (6 bases). The CDR3 runs 15 residues. Deletions cut 6 bases from V and 0 bases from J, with 15 bases between. From germline, CDR1 is MDHEN and CDR2 SYDVKM. The CDR3 sequence is CASSGAGAGSYEQYF. The CDR3 nucleotides are TGTGCCAGCAGCGGCGCAGGGGCCGGCTCCTACGAGCAGTACTTC.

This chain links TRBV19 with TRBJ1-2; TRBD1 is a possible D gene (6 bases). The CDR3 is made up of 14 amino acids. Trimming shortened V by 5 bases and J by 7 bases, and 17 bases separated the two germline ends. Per germline, CDR1 LNHDA and CDR2 SQIVND (reference sequence). For the CDR3, the DNA is TGTGCCAGTAGTCTACAGGGCGCCCAGAGTGGCTACACCTTC. Amino acids: CASSLQGAQSGYTF.

The V gene is TRBV18, the J gene TRBJ2-2; 8 bases agree with TRBD1. The CDR3 has 15 amino acids. Germline CDR1 reads KGHSH; CDR2 reads LQKENI. Unmatched junction bases numbered 2, after V lost 2 bases and J lost 3 bases. The CDR3 nucleotides are TGTGCCAGCTCACCAACGACAGGGGACACCGGGGAGCTGTTTTTT. Its protein is CASSPTTGDTGELFF. The whole variable domain, filled in from reference TRBV18 and TRBJ2-2, reads NAGVMQNPRHLVRRRGQEARLRCSPMKGHSHVYWYRQLPEEGLKFMVYLQKENIIDESGMPKERFSAEFPKEGPSILRIQQVVRGDSAAYFCASSPTTGDTGELFFGEGSRLTVL.

The genes are TRBV18 and TRBJ1-5; TRBD1 matches 8 bases. Trimming removed 5 bases from V and 3 bases from J; junction bases left unmatched: 9. This CDR3 has 16 amino acids. Germline CDR1 KGHSH, CDR2 LQKENI. As DNA, the CDR3 is TGTGCCAGCTCAACGACCGGGACAGGCAACAATCAGCCCCAGCATTTT. Translating gives CASSTTGTGNNQPQHF.

The chain uses TRBV11-1 and TRBJ2-1; D is undetermined. This CDR3 region has 17 residues. Deletions cut 0 bases from V and 5 bases from J, with 17 bases between. Germline V gene data show CDR1 as SGHAT and CDR2 as FQDESV (reference sequence). This CDR3 is CASSLAWYLPSDNEQFF. As DNA, the CDR3 is TGTGCCAGCAGCTTAGCGTGGTACCTACCGAGTGACAATGAGCAGTTCTTC.

The V call is TRBV9, the J call TRBJ1-3; D is perhaps TRBD1 (6 bases). The CDR3 has 17 residues. Germline V gene lookup returns CDR1 SGDLS and CDR2 YYNGEE. With 3 bases removed from V and 0 bases from J, the gap between germline ends came to 16 bases. The CDR3 reads CASSERTVGDSGNTIYF. The CDR3 nucleotides are TGTGCCAGCAGCGAGCGGACAGTTGGGGACTCTGGAAACACCATATATTTT. Full variable domain (rest looked up from reference TRBV9 and TRBJ1-3): DSGVTQTPKHLITATGQRVTLRCSPRSGDLSVYWYQQSLDQGLQFLIQYYNGEERAKGNILERFSAQQFPDLHSELNLSSLELGDSALYFCASSERTVGDSGNTIYFGEGSWLTVV.

The V call is TRBV11-2, the J call TRBJ2-7, with D perhaps TRBD2 (5 bases). This CDR3 is built from 15 residues. The V end lost 1 base, the J end lost 2 bases, and 12 bases lay between the germline ends. Germline lookup yields CDR1 SGHAT and CDR2 FQNNGV. This CDR3 reads CASSLGGLSPYEQYF. For the CDR3, the DNA is TGTGCCAGCAGCTTAGGCGGGTTGAGTCCCTACGAGCAGTACTTC.

This rearrangement joins TRBV4-1 to TRBJ1-5; no definite D call. The V gene lost 1 base and the J gene lost 0 bases, with 7 bases spanning the gap. Per germline, CDR1 MGHRA and CDR2 YSYEKL. CDR3 length: 15 residues. DNA of the CDR3: TGCGCCAGCAGCCAAGGGGCGATTAGCAATCAGCCCCAGCATTTT. It is translated as CASSQGAISNQPQHF.

This clone is a singleton in its sample. The chain is built from TRBV6-4 and TRBJ2-7, with TRBD2 matching over 8 bases. Losses at the gene ends were 5 bases for V and 4 bases for J; bases not matched to a gene: 7. This CDR3 is 14 amino acids long. Germline V gene lookup returns CDR1 MRHNA and CDR2 SNTAGT. The CDR3 sequence is CASSKRTSRYEQYF. The CDR3 bases are TGTGCCAGCAGTAAGAGGACTAGCAGGTACGAGCAGTACTTC.

The gene calls are TRBV20-1 and TRBJ2-5; 9 bases line up with TRBD2. V lost 3 bases and J lost 2; bases outside the gene matches: 10. Looked up from germline, CDR1 is DFQATT and CDR2 is SNEGSKA (reference sequence). This CDR3 is 16 amino acids long. CDR3 region: CSASALVAGAQETQYF. CDR3 sequence (DNA): TGCAGTGCTAGTGCGCTGGTAGCGGGGGCTCAAGAGACCCAGTACTTC.

J is TRBJ1-2 and V is TRBV11-1; a weak D match, TRBD1 (5 bases). Germline CDR1 and CDR2: SGHAT and FQDESV (reference sequence). V was trimmed by 4 bases and J by 5 bases, leaving 17 bases between them. The CDR3 loop spans 15 amino acids. The CDR3 loop reads CASSSSQRQSYGYTF. CDR3 bases: TGTGCCAGCAGCTCCTCCCAGCGACAGTCGTATGGCTACACCTTC.

The chain uses TRBV27 and TRBJ2-2, with 7 nucleotides matching TRBD1. The CDR3 is 15 amino acids. Germline CDR1 and CDR2: MNHEY and SMNVEV (reference sequence). V gave up 4 bases and J gave up 0 bases; unmatched junction bases: 2. CDR3 in amino acids: CASSSGQTNTGELFF. CDR3 coding DNA: TGTGCCAGCAGTTCGGGACAGACGAACACCGGGGAGCTGTTTTTT.

The chain joins TRBV7-2 to TRBJ1-2; a possible D gene is TRBD1 (6 bases). The germline CDR1 and CDR2 sequences are SGHTA and FQGNSA. The CDR3 has 13 residues. V gave up 3 bases and J gave up 5 bases, with 10 bases separating them. CDR3 protein: CASSFGQQYGYTF. DNA for the CDR3: TGTGCCAGCAGCTTCGGACAGCAATATGGCTACACCTTC. Filled out from reference TRBV7-2 and TRBJ1-2, the complete variable domain reads GAGVSQSPSNKVTEKGKDVELRCDPISGHTALYWYRQSLGQGLEFLIYFQGNSAPDKSGLPSDRFSAERTGGSVSTLTIQRTQQEDSAVYLCASSFGQQYGYTFGSGTRLTVV.